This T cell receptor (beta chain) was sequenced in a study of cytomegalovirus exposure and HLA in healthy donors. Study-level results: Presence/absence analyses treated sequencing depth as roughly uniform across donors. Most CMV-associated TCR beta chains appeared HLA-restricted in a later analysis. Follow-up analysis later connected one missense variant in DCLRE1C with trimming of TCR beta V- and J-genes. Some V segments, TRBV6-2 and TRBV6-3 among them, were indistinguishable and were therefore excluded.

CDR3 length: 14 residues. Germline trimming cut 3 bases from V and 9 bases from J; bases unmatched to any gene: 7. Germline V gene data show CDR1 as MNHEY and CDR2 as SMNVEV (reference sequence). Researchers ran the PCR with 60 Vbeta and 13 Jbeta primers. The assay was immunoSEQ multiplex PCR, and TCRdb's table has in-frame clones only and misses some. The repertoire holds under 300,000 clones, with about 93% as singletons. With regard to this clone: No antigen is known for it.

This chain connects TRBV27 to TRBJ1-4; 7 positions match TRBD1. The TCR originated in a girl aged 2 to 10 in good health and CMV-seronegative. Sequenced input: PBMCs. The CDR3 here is CASSFEGAQKKLFF. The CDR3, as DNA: TGTGCCAGCAGTTTTGAGGGGGCGCAAAAAAAACTGTTTTTT.